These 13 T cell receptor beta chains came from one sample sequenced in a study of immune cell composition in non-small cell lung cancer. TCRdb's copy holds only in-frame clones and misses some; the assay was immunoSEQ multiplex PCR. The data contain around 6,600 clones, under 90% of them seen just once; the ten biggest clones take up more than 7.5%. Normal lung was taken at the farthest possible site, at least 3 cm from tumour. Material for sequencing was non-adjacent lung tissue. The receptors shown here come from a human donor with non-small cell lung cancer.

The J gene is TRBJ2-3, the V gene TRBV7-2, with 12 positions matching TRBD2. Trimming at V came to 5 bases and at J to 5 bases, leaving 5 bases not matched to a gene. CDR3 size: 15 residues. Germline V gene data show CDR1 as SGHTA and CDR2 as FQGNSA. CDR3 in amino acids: CASSTRLAGVDTQYF. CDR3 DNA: TGTGCCAGCAGCACGCGACTAGCGGGAGTAGATACGCAGTATTTT.

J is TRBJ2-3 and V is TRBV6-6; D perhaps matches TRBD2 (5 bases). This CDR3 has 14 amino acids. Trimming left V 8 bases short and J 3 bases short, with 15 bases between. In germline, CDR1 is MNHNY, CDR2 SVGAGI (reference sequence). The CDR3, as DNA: TGTGCCAGCTCTTGGAGAGGGCTAACAGATACGCAGTATTTT. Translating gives CASSWRGLTDTQYF.

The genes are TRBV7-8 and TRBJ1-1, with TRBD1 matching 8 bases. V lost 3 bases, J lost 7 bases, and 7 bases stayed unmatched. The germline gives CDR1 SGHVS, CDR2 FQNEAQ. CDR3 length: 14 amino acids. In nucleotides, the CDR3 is TGTGCCAGCAGCTTCGGGACAGGTGATGGTGAAGCTTTCTTT. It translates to CASSFGTGDGEAFF. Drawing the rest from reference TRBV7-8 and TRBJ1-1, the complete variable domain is GAGVSQSPRYKVAKRGQDVALRCDPISGHVSLFWYQQALGQGPEFLTYFQNEAQLDKSGLPSDRFFAERPEGSVSTLKIQRTQQEDSAVYLCASSFGTGDGEAFFGQGTRLTVV.

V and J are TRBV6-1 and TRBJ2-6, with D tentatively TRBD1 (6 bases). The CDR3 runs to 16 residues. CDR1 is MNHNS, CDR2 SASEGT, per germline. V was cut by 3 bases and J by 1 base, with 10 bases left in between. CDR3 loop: CASSEFRGSGANVLTF. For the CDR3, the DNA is TGTGCCAGCAGTGAGTTCAGGGGTTCTGGGGCCAACGTCCTGACTTTC.

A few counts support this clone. CDR3 coding DNA: TGTGCCAGCAATACGGGACTGGGGAGCACAGATACGCAGTATTTT. The encoded protein is CASNTGLGSTDTQYF. This chain uses TRBV6-5 with TRBJ2-3; a weak D match, TRBD2 (6 bases). Trimming stripped 7 bases from V and 0 bases from J, with 14 bases between. The CDR3 has 15 residues. Germline V gene data show CDR1 as MNHEY and CDR2 as SVGAGI.

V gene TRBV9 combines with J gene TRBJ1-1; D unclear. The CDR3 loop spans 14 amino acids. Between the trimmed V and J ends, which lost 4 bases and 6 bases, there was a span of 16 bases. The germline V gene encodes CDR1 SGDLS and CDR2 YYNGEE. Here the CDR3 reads CASSPSWGVSEAFF. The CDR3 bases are TGTGCCAGCAGCCCTAGCTGGGGAGTATCTGAAGCTTTCTTT.

The DNA of the CDR3 is TGTGCCTGTTACAGACAGGGGGCGGTGCGAGCTTTCTTT. Translating it yields CACYRQGAVRAFF. This chain links TRBV30 with TRBJ1-1; 10 positions match TRBD1. This CDR3 has 13 amino acids. The junction had 11 bases not matched to a gene; V was cut back by 6 bases and J by 10 bases. The germline V gene has CDR1 GTSNPN and CDR2 SVGIG (reference sequence).

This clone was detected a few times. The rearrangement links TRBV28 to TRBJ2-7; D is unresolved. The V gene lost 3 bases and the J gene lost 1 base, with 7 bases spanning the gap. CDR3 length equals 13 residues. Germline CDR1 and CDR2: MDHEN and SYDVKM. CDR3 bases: TGTGCCAGCAGTTTGACTCTTTCCTACGAGCAGTACTTC. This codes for CASSLTLSYEQYF. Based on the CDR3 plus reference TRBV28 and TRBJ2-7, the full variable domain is DVKVTQSSRYLVKRTGEKVFLECVQDMDHENMFWYRQDPGLGLRLIYFSYDVKMKEKGDIPEGYSVSREKKERFSLILESASTNQTSMYLCASSLTLSYEQYFGPGTRLTVT.

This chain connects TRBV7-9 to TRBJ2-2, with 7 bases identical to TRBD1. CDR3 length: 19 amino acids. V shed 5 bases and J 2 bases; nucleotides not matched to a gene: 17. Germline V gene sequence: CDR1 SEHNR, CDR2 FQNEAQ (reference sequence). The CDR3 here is CASSRLNLRTGVNTGELFF. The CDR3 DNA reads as TGTGCCAGCAGCCGGCTTAACCTCCGGACAGGAGTAAACACCGGGGAGCTGTTTTTT.

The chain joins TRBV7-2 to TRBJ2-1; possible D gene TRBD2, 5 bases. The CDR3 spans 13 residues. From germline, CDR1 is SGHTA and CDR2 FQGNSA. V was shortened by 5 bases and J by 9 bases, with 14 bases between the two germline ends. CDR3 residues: CASSQNGGLEQFF. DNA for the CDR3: TGTGCCAGCAGCCAAAATGGCGGGCTTGAGCAGTTCTTC.

The CDR3 DNA is TGTGCCAGCAGTGTTTTTCAGGGCGAAAATGAGCAGTTCTTC. Protein: CASSVFQGENEQFF. This chain links TRBV2 with TRBJ2-1; a weak D match, TRBD1 (5 bases). In germline, CDR1 is SNHLY, CDR2 FYNNEI. This CDR3 has 14 residues. The V gene lost 4 bases and the J gene lost 7 bases, with 14 bases spanning the gap.

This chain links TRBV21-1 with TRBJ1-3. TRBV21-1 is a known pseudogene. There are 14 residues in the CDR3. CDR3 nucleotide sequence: TGTGCCTTCGGGGTCCCCTGGGGTGGAAACACCATATATTTT. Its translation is CAFGVPWGGNTIYF.

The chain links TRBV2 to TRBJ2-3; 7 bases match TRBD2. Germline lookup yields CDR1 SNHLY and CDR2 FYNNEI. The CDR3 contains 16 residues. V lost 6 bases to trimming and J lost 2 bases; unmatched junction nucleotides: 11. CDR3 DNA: TGTGCCAGCAGGAGTGGAAGAGCGGGGATCACAGATACGCAGTATTTT. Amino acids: CASRSGRAGITDTQYF.